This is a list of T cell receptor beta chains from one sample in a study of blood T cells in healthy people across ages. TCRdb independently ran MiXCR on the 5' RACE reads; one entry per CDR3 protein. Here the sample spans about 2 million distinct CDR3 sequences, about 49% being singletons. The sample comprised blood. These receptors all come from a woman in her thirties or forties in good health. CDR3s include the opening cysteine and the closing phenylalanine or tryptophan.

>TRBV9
CASSDTGANTGELFF
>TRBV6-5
CASSNHRSEQYF
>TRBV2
CASSEGTGGNNEQFF
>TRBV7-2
CASSLRLAEILVNEQFF
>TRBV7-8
CASSLAQSGGAYKQYF
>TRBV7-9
CASSLPPEGFNEQYF
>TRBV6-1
CASRDQRYTF
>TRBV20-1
CSASEDLNTEAFF
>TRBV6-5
CASSYGQATEAFF
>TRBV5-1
CASSWNRDYEQYF
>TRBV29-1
CSVEKFGGAGEKLFF
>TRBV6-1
CASKNQGVTLLSYNSPLHF
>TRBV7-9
CVSSGTGGSEQYF
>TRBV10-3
CAISGTLYEQYF
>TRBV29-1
CSVLRAPRRNERFF
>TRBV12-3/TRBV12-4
CASSPDSGIKAFF
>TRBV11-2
CASSLLQGSYNEQFF
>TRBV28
CASSLVGGSEQYF
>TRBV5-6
CASSLGASGTNIQYF
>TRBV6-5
CASSYVEGGFGYTF
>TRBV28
CASSGIRYTDTQYF
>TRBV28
CASTLPGAWETQYF
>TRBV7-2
CASSYTIQGSGNSPLHF
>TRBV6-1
CASSRTGWGNEQYF
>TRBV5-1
CASSTRQGRYEQFF
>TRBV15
CATSGQESEKLFF
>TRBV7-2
CASSLLPPGANSPLHF
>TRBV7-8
CASSHKATGLETQYF